The next 3 T cell receptor beta chains were all read from a single sample in a study of cytomegalovirus exposure and HLA in healthy donors. Researchers ran the PCR with 60 Vbeta and 13 Jbeta primers. Sequenced by immunoSEQ multiplex PCR; TCRdb stores in-frame clones only, minus some. The table shows 110,000 or so clones, with roughly 80% occurring only once. The specimen was PBMCs. The receptor set was obtained from a woman between 18 and 30 years old in good health and CMV-seronegative.

The chain employs TRBV30 and TRBJ1-2; D might be TRBD1 (5 bases). Germline loops: CDR1 GTSNPN, CDR2 SVGIG (reference sequence). V was shortened by 3 bases and J by 8 bases, with 13 bases between the two germline ends. The CDR3 sequence is 12 residues long. The CDR3 nucleotides read TGTGCCTGGAGCAGGGTTTTTTTAGGCTACACCTTC. Amino acids: CAWSRVFLGYTF.

This chain joins TRBV6-5 and TRBJ2-1; 16 bases agree with TRBD2. V dropped 6 bases and J dropped 15; count of bases not matched to a gene: 8. The CDR3 consists of 14 residues. Germline CDR1 reads MNHEY; CDR2 reads SVGAGI. CDR3 bases: TGTGCCAGCAGCAATGGGACTAGCGGGAGGGCCCCGTTCTTC. It yields the protein CASSNGTSGRAPFF.

The sample holds a few counts of this clone. The rearrangement joins TRBV6-1 to TRBJ1-5; 10 bases are a match to TRBD1. Losses at the gene ends were 3 bases for V and 5 bases for J; bases not matched to a gene: 7. Germline V CDR1 and CDR2: MNHNS, SASEGT. The length of the CDR3 is 16 residues. Here the CDR3 DNA reads TGTGCCAGCAGTGACGCTCCGGGACAGGGGCATCAGCCCCAGCATTTT. Translation: CASSDAPGQGHQPQHF.